This is a list of T cell receptor beta chains from one sample in a study of T cells in Graves' hyperthyroidism and ophthalmopathy. From the multiplex PCR reads, TCRdb called clonotypes with MiXCR, one entry per CDR3 protein. The profile shows roughly 250,000 distinct CDR3 sequences, about a sixth of them singletons. Sequencing was done on a sample of blood. Receptor source: a woman aged 18-30 years with Graves' ophthalmopathy. CDR3s include the opening cysteine and the closing phenylalanine or tryptophan. A D gene is named only where the DNA matches it firmly. A row's size may be missing; if present it is once, few, many or a size class.

. | once | TRBJ2-7 | TRBV7-2 | TGTGCCAGCAGCTTAGGACCGACAGTCTACGAGCAGTACTTC | CASSLGPTVYEQYF
TRBD2 | many | TRBJ2-3 | TRBV19 | TGTGCCAGTAGTACCTTAGCGGGAGGCACAGATACGCAGTATTTT | CASSTLAGGTDTQYF
TRBD2 | many | TRBJ2-7 | TRBV28 | TGTGCCAGCAGCCGCCCCGGTAGCGGGAGTTACGAGCAGTACTTC | CASSRPGSGSYEQYF
. | many | TRBJ2-2 | TRBV30 | TGTGCCTGGAGCCTGATTGGTACCGGGGAGCTGTTTTTT | CAWSLIGTGELFF
TRBD2 | few | TRBJ2-5 | TRBV29-1 | TGCAGCGTTGTTTTAGCGGGGGGGTACCAAGAGACCCAGTACTTC | CSVVLAGGYQETQYF
. | many | TRBJ1-6 | TRBV28 | TGTGCCAGCAGTATACGTGGACCCCTCCACTTT | CASSIRGPLHF
. | many | TRBJ2-7 | TRBV19 | TGTGCCAGTCGGCCGGGCGGAACACTTTACGAGCAGTACTTC | CASRPGGTLYEQYF
. | many | TRBJ2-4 | TRBV18 | TGTGCCAGCTCACCACCCTGGGGGGTAGCCAAAAACATTCAGTACTTC | CASSPPWGVAKNIQYF
TRBD1 | . | TRBJ2-7 | TRBV11-2 | TGTGCCAGCAGCACGGACAGGGGGCCGGAGGAGCAGTACTTC | CASSTDRGPEEQYF
. | many | TRBJ1-1 | TRBV30 | TGTGCCTTGACAGAAGGGATTGAAGCTTTCTTT | CALTEGIEAFF
. | many | TRBJ1-1 | TRBV7-2 | TGTGCCAGCCGGCCCGGAGCTTCGAACACTGAAGCTTTCTTT | CASRPGASNTEAFF
. | many | TRBJ2-5 | TRBV7-9 | TGTGCCAGCAGCGGGACTTTGGGGGGCCAAGAGACCCAGTACTTC | CASSGTLGGQETQYF
TRBD2 | many | TRBJ2-3 | TRBV20-1 | TGCAGTGCTAGAGGGACTAGGGGAACTCACACGCAGTATTTT | CSARGTRGTHTQYF
. | . | TRBJ2-1 | TRBV11-2 | TGTGCCAGCAGCCCAGGGTGGCTAGCAGATGAGCAGTTCTTC | CASSPGWLADEQFF
. | many | TRBJ1-5 | TRBV12-5 | TGTGCTAGTGGTCCCGGGGCGGGGAATCAGCCCCAGCATTTT | CASGPGAGNQPQHF
TRBD1 | . | TRBJ2-3 | TRBV28 | TGTGCCAGCAGTCACCGGACAGGGGCAGATACGCAGTATTTT | CASSHRTGADTQYF
TRBD2 | many | TRBJ2-5 | TRBV20-1 | TGCAGTGCTAGTTGGGGGGGGGAGACCCAGTACTTC | CSASWGGETQYF
TRBD2 | once | TRBJ2-3 | TRBV27 | TGTGCCAGCAGTTTGACTAGCGGGAGTTCAGATACGCAGTATTTT | CASSLTSGSSDTQYF
TRBD1 | . | TRBJ1-6 | TRBV5-4 | TGTGCCAGCACCCCGACAGGGGGGGACTCACCCCTCCACTTT | CASTPTGGDSPLHF
. | . | TRBJ2-7 | TRBV9 | TGTGCCAGCAGTGAAGGGGGGTCCTACAATGAGCAGTACTTC | CASSEGGSYNEQYF
TRBD2 | few | TRBJ2-1 | TRBV20-1 | TGCAGTGCTAGATCTGCTAGCGGGGTGGAGCAGTTCTTC | CSARSASGVEQFF
. | many | TRBJ1-1 | TRBV6-5 | TGTGCCAGCAGTTACCGGGCAGGTGAAGCTTTCTTT | CASSYRAGEAFF
TRBD2 | many | TRBJ2-2 | TRBV20-1 | TGCAGTGCCCAACTAGCGGGGGGGCCTGGCGGGGAGCTGTTTTTT | CSAQLAGGPGGELFF
. | many | TRBJ1-1 | TRBV20-1 | TGCAGTGCTGCTTCGACTAAATCGAACACTGAAGCTTTCTTT | CSAASTKSNTEAFF
. | . | TRBJ1-5 | TRBV6-1 | TGTGCCAGCAGTGAAGCGCTGGGGGAGAAGAATCAGCCCCAGCATTTT | CASSEALGEKNQPQHF
. | many | TRBJ1-1 | TRBV30 | TGTGCCTGGAACAAGAGAGGGGGACGTCTAGAAGCTTTCTTT | CAWNKRGGRLEAFF
TRBD2 | few | TRBJ2-1 | TRBV30 | TGTGCCTGGAGTACGACTAGCGGGGGGAGACTCAATGAGCAGTTCTTC | CAWSTTSGGRLNEQFF
. | many | TRBJ1-4 | TRBV28 | TGTGCCAGCAGTACAAGGGACGGGGAAAAACTGTTTTTT | CASSTRDGEKLFF
TRBD2 | many | TRBJ2-1 | TRBV27 | TGTGCCAGCAGCCCGGGGACTAGCGGTTACAATGAGCAGTTCTTC | CASSPGTSGYNEQFF
. | many | TRBJ2-1 | TRBV10-3 | TGTGCCATCGGGGCCGAGGTGGGGGCCTCCTACAATGAGCAGTTCTTC | CAIGAEVGASYNEQFF
TRBD1 | few | TRBJ1-4 | TRBV4-3 | TGCGCCAGCAGCCAAGGCAGGGGGCAGGCTAATGAAAAACTGTTTTTT | CASSQGRGQANEKLFF
. | many | TRBJ2-1 | TRBV2 | TGTGCCAGCAGTGTTAACGGGAACGATGAGCAGTTCTTC | CASSVNGNDEQFF
. | many | TRBJ2-5 | TRBV2 | TGTGCCAGCAGCCTTCTAACGGACGTTTGGAACTTC | CASSLLTDVWNF
. | many | TRBJ1-1 | TRBV13 | TGTGCCAGCAGCCCGGACCACGGGACTGAAGCTTTCTTT | CASSPDHGTEAFF
TRBD2 | many | TRBJ2-2 | TRBV6-6 | TGTGCCAGCAGTTACTCGGGGGGACTAGGCCAGCTGTTTTTT | CASSYSGGLGQLFF
. | many | TRBJ2-7 | TRBV7-9 | TGTGCCAGCAGCTTAGGTCCGGGAACCTACGAGCAGTACTTC | CASSLGPGTYEQYF
. | many | TRBJ1-5 | TRBV12-3/TRBV12-4 | TGTGCCAGCAGTTTGTCGGACAGTCATCAGCCCCAGCATTTT | CASSLSDSHQPQHF
TRBD2 | many | TRBJ2-1 | TRBV28 | TGTGCCAGCAGAGTCGGACTAGCGGACTACAATGAGCAGTTCTTC | CASRVGLADYNEQFF
. | many | TRBJ1-2 | TRBV6-1 | TGTGCCAGCTTCGAGGTGAATTCCTATGGCTACACCTTC | CASFEVNSYGYTF
. | many | TRBJ2-7 | TRBV18 | TGTGCCAGCTCACCACCTCACAGCTACGAGCAGTACTTC | CASSPPHSYEQYF
. | . | TRBJ2-2 | TRBV9 | TGTGCCAGCAGCGTAGAGGGCCTCAACACCGGGGAGCTGTTTTTT | CASSVEGLNTGELFF
TRBD2 | many | TRBJ2-5 | TRBV13 | TGTGCCAGCAGCTTTTTAGCGGGAGGGCGAAAGACCCAGTACTTC | CASSFLAGGRKTQYF
. | . | TRBJ1-2 | TRBV7-3 | TGTGCCAGCAGCTTAACCGGTGCCGGGTCAGATGGCTACACCTTC | CASSLTGAGSDGYTF
TRBD1 | . | TRBJ1-3 | TRBV7-9 | TGTGCCAGCAGCCCACGGACAGGCGGAACTTCTGGAAACACCATATATTTT | CASSPRTGGTSGNTIYF
TRBD2 | many | TRBJ2-1 | TRBV27 | TGTGCCACCGATCCGTCTAGCGGGAGTTTGAATGAGCAGTTCTTC | CATDPSSGSLNEQFF
. | many | TRBJ2-7 | TRBV9 | TGTGCCAGCAGCGTAGGTTGGGTGTCGCGAGAGCAGTACTTC | CASSVGWVSREQYF
. | . | TRBJ1-6 | TRBV5-1 | TGCGCCAGCAGCTCGAATTCAGGGGATATTTCACCCCTCCACTTC | CASSSNSGDISPLHF
. | many | TRBJ1-6 | TRBV7-9 | TGTGCCAGCAGCTCTCAGGGACATAATTCACCCCTCCACTTT | CASSSQGHNSPLHF
TRBD1 | many | TRBJ2-5 | TRBV6-1 | TGTGCCAGCAGGACTCTACAGGGGATCCAAGAGACCCAGTACTTC | CASRTLQGIQETQYF
. | many | TRBJ2-7 | TRBV15 | TGTGCCACCAGCAGAGATCACAGGGACTACGAGCAGTACTTC | CATSRDHRDYEQYF
. | many | TRBJ2-7 | TRBV6-2/TRBV6-3 | TGTGCCAGCAGCCGGGGAATTTCCTACGAGCAGTACTTC | CASSRGISYEQYF